This T cell receptor beta chain is drawn from a study of identical twins. Overall study results and limits: Conclusions were based on cross-sectional statistical analysis, without following the same donors. Researchers reported excess low generation probability among twin-shared out-of-frame alpha sequences.

Template switching, a step in the protocol, added a universal primer site, and cDNA carried unique molecular identifiers. TCRdb recomputed calls from the 5' RACE reads with MiXCR, one row per CDR3 protein. This table holds about 890,000 distinct CDR3 sequences, about 12% found once. A word on this clonotype: Antigen specificity is unknown.

The same data also contributed to another study, on yellow fever vaccine responses in identical twins.

The TCR originated in a woman aged 18-29 years in good health. Material for sequencing was PBMCs.

The CDR3 loop reads CATTQEGVGGYTDTQYF. In DNA, the CDR3 is TGTGCCACCACCCAAGAAGGTGTTGGGGGATACACAGATACGCAGTATTTT. The V and J genes are TRBV3-1 and TRBJ2-3; possibly TRBD1 or TRBD2 for D (5 bases each). Per the germline V gene, CDR1 is LGHDT and CDR2 is YNNKEL (reference sequence). The CDR3 spans 17 residues. V lost 10 bases, J lost 2 bases, and 25 bases lay in between.